This T cell receptor beta chain emerged from a study of T cell responses to AZD1222 COVID-19 vaccine. Turning to the study itself: Doses given second, at about 4 or about 12 weeks, were pooled. Study results and caveats: Repertoires were obtained solely post-peak T cell response.

The repertoire was sequenced with immunoSEQ multiplex PCR; TCRdb's copy has only in-frame clones and lacks some. The sample yields about 97,000 clones, nearly 90% seen once. Germline CDR1 SGDLS, CDR2 YYNGEE. The length of the CDR3 is 15 residues. V was trimmed by 1 base and J by 2 bases, leaving 13 bases between them. In this sample, this clone turned up a few times. The target antigen is unknown. The source is an adult in good health. The starting material was peripheral blood, obtained on day 0 of AZD1222 vaccination. The chain combines TRBV9 with TRBJ2-7; maybe TRBD1 (5 bases). The CDR3 region has the DNA TGTGCCAGCAGCGTAAGGGCAGGGCCCCCCTACGAGCAGTACTTC. Translated: CASSVRAGPPYEQYF.